This T cell receptor beta chain comes out of a study of CD8+ T cells in alopecia areata. Study in general: The graft donors were roughly 6-13-month-old C3H/HeJ mice with spontaneous alopecia, and their skin went to approximately 6-11-week-old female C3H/HeJ mice. Whole-study results and caveats: Lesional tissue from the scalp (especially in alopecia totalis/universalis) showed higher clonality than normal scalp. Shared TCR sequences were less clear between patients than in mice, possibly partly from HLA diversity. There were also resident alphabeta T cells of normal skin sequenced in scalp samples.

Following extraction, RNA underwent reverse transcription to cDNA, which served as the sequencing template. Libraries were prepared by immunoSEQ multiplex PCR; TCRdb keeps only in-frame clonotypes and omits some of them. Singletons are absent from the sample, which has over 100,000 clones. Concerning this clone itself: The antigen is unknown. Genes and germline are mouse. The read ends 4 residues shy of where the CDR3 ends; the end is completed using the germline J gene.

CDR1 and CDR2 from the germline V gene are NSQYPW and LRSPGD (reference sequence). V dropped 0 bases and J dropped 0; count of bases not matched to a gene: 6. The CDR3 sequence is 17 residues long. This rearrangement joins TRBV1 to TRBJ2-3; 7 bases align to TRBD1. The sequence was collected from a C3H/HeJ mouse with alopecia areata. These mice share the MHC haplotype H2-k. The sequenced material came from lesional skin. The sequenced part of the CDR3 DNA is TGCACCTGCAGTGCAGATGGGCGGGACAGTAGTGCAGAA. This codes for CTCSADGRDSSAE. The whole CDR3 protein reads CTCSADGRDSSAETLYF.